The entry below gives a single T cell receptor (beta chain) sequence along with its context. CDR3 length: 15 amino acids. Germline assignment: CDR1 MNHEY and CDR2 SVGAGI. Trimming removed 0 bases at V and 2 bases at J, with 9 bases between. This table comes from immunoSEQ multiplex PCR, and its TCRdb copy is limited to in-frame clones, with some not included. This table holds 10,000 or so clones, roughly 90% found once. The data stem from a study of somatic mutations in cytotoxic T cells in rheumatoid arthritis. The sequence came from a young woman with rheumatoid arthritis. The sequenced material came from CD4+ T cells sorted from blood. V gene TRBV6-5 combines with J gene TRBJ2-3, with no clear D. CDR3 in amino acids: CASSYSFHVTDTQYF. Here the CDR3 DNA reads TGTGCCAGCAGTTACTCGTTCCATGTCACAGATACGCAGTATTTT.